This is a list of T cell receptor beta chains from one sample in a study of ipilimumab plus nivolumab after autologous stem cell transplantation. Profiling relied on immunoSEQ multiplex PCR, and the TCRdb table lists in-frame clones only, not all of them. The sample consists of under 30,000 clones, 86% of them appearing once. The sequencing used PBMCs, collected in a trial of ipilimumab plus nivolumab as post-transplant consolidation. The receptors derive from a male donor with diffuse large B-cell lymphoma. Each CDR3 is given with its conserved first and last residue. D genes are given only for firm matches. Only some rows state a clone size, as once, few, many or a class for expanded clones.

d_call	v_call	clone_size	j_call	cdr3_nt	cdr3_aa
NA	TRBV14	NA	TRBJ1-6	TGTGCCAGCAGCCAGACGACAGGTCGGAATTCACCCCTCCACTTT	CASSQTTGRNSPLHF
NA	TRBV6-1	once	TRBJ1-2	TGTGCCAGCAGGGGGGACCGAGGGTTCCATGGCTACACCTTC	CASRGDRGFHGYTF
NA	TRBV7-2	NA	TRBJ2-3	TGTGCCAGCAGCCGGGGACGGCTCACAGATACGCAGTATTTT	CASSRGRLTDTQYF
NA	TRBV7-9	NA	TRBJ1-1	TGTGCCAGCAGCCCGGACGGGTGGAACACTGAAGCTTTCTTT	CASSPDGWNTEAFF
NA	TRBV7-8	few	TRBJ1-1	TGTGCCAGCAGCCTAAATCAACCGAACACTGAAGCTTTCTTT	CASSLNQPNTEAFF
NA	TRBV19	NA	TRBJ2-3	TGTGCCAGTAATCGGCGGGGGACAGGTAACACAGATACGCAGTATTTT	CASNRRGTGNTDTQYF
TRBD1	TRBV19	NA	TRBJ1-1	TGTGCCAGTAAAGGGGAAACCGGGACAGGGAACACTGAAGCTTTCTTT	CASKGETGTGNTEAFF
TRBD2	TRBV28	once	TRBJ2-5	TGTGCCAGCAACTCCCTTTTGCTAGCGGGGGGGCGAGAGACCCAGTACTTC	CASNSLLLAGGRETQYF
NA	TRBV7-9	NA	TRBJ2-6	TGTGCCAGCAGCTCTCCTGGCGGGGCCAACGTCCTGACTTTC	CASSSPGGANVLTF
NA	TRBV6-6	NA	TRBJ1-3	TGTGCCAGCAGTTTGCAGGGAAACACCATATATTTT	CASSLQGNTIYF
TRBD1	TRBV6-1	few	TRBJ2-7	TGTGCCAGCAGTGAAGGGGGGACAGGGAGGCGCTCCGAGCAGTACTTC	CASSEGGTGRRSEQYF
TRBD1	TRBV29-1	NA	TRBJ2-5	TGCAGCGTTACTCCGGGACAGGGGAGAGGTTCTTCTGGGACCCAGTACTTC	CSVTPGQGRGSSGTQYF
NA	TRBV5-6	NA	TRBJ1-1	TGTGCCAGCAGCTTGATTGGGGTGAGCACTGAAGCTTTCTTT	CASSLIGVSTEAFF
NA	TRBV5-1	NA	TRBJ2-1	TGCGCCAGCAGCTTGGAACTAGCTTCAAATGAGCAGTTCTTC	CASSLELASNEQFF
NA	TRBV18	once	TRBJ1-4	TGTGCCAGCTCACCAGGGAGAAAAGAAAAACTGTTTTTT	CASSPGRKEKLFF
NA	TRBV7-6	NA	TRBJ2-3	TGTGCCAGCAGCTTAGATGTGGGCACAGATACGCAGTATTTT	CASSLDVGTDTQYF
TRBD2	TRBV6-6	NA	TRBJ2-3	TGTGCCAGCCGAGCGGGGGGGCGGGCAGATACGCAGTATTTT	CASRAGGRADTQYF
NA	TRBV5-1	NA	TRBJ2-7	TGCGCCAGCAGCTTGGATGGGCGCGGAATATCCGAGCAGTACTTC	CASSLDGRGISEQYF
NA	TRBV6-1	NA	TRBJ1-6	TGTGCCAGCAGGACGGTTAATTCACCCCTCCACTTT	CASRTVNSPLHF
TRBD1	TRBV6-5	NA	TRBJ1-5	TGTGCCAGCAGCCGGGACAGGGGGCACCGTCAGCCCCAGCATTTT	CASSRDRGHRQPQHF
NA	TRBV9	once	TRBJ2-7	TGTGCCAGCAGCGACCTCTCCTACGAGCAGTACTTC	CASSDLSYEQYF
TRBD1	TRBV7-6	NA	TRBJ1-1	TGTGCCAGCAGCCCACGACAGGGTCGGGATACTGAAGCTTTCTTT	CASSPRQGRDTEAFF
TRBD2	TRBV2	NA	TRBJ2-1	TGTGCCAGCGCTTCTAGCGGGGGGGCGTTCAATGAGCAGTTCTTC	CASASSGGAFNEQFF
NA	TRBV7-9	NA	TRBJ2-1	TGTGCCAGCGCCGGTCAGAACGGCCTCAATGAGCAGTTCTTC	CASAGQNGLNEQFF
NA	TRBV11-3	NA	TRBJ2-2	TGTGCCAGCAGCACGACCGGGAGTGAATACGGGGAGCTGTTTTTT	CASSTTGSEYGELFF
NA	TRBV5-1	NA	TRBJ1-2	TGCGCCAGAGACATCTGGGGCTACACCTTC	CARDIWGYTF
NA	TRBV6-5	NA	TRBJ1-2	TGTGCCTCCAGGACTCTTGTAGGTGGCTACACCTTC	CASRTLVGGYTF
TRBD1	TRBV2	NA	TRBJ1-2	TGTGCCCTCGGAGGGGGCGAATATGGCTACACCTTC	CALGGGEYGYTF
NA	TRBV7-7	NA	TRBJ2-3	TGTGCCAGCAGCTCTGCCTTCACAGATACGCAGTATTTT	CASSSAFTDTQYF
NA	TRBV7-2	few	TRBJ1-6	TGTGCCATCGGGGGACTCCAGGGATCTTCACCCCTCCACTTT	CAIGGLQGSSPLHF
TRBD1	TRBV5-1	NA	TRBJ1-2	TGCGCCAGCAGCTTCAGGGGGCTCTATGGCTACACCTTC	CASSFRGLYGYTF
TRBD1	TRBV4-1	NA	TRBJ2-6	TGCGCCAGCAGCCAACCCGGACAGGGTAGGTCTGGGGCCAACGTCCTGACTTTC	CASSQPGQGRSGANVLTF
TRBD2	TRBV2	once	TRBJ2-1	TGTGCCAGCAGTGAACGGGAGGGGCTCAATGAGCAGTTCTTC	CASSEREGLNEQFF
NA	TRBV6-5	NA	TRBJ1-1	TGTGCCAGCAGTCTGGCGACAGTCAACACTGAAGCTTTCTTT	CASSLATVNTEAFF
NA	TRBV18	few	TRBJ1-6	TGTGCCAGCTCATCCCGGACCGCGAATTCACCCCTCCACTTT	CASSSRTANSPLHF
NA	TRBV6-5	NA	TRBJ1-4	TGTGCCAGCAGTTACAGGACGCTTAATGAAAAACTGTTTTTT	CASSYRTLNEKLFF
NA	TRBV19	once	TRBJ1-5	TGTGCCAGTAGTATTCGGGGATACGACAATCAGCCCCAGCATTTT	CASSIRGYDNQPQHF
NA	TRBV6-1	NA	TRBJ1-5	TGTGCCAGCATAGGTCTTGGGGGGCTGATACAGCCCCAGCATTTT	CASIGLGGLIQPQHF
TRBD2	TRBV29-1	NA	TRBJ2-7	TGCAGCGTTGATATTAGCGGGGCCTACGAGCAGTACTTC	CSVDISGAYEQYF
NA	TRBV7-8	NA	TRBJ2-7	TGTGCCAGCAGCTTACAGACTAGTCCCCACGAGCAGTACTTC	CASSLQTSPHEQYF
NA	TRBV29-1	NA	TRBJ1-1	TGCAGCGTTGACGAGAAGGGTTTGACTGAAGCTTTCTTT	CSVDEKGLTEAFF
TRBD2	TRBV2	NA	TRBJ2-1	TGTGCCAGCGGGAGGGCCGGTAGCTCCTACAATGAGCAGTTCTTC	CASGRAGSSYNEQFF
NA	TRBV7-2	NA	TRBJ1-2	TGTGCCAGCAGCCCCGGACCAAACTACACCTTC	CASSPGPNYTF
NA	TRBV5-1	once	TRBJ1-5	TGCGCCAGCAGCACAGGGATGGGGGGCAATCAGCCCCAGCATTTT	CASSTGMGGNQPQHF
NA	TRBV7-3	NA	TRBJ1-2	TGTGCCAGCAGCTTAGATCGGGCGAACTCTGGCTACACCTTC	CASSLDRANSGYTF
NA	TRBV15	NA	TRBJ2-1	TGTGCCACCAGCAGAGACGGTTTTGGGGACACCTCCTACAATGAGCAGTTCTTC	CATSRDGFGDTSYNEQFF
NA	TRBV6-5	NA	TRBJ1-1	TGTGCCAGCAGGAGAGGGGGAGGGAACACTGAAGCTTTCTTT	CASRRGGGNTEAFF
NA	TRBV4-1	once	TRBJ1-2	TGCGCCAGCAGCCAAGACTGGAGGGAGGCCTATGGCTACACCTTC	CASSQDWREAYGYTF
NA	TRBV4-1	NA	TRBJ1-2	TGCGCCAGCAGCCAAGATCCCGGGGGATCGATCTATGGCTACACCTTC	CASSQDPGGSIYGYTF
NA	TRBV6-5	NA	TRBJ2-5	TGTGCCAGCAGTCGACCGGGACCCCAAGAGACCCAGTACTTC	CASSRPGPQETQYF
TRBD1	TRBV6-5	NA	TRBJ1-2	TGTGCCAGCAGCCAAGACAGGGGGCGGAAAGATGGCTACACCTTC	CASSQDRGRKDGYTF
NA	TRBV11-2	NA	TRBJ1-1	TGTGCCAGCAGCTTAGGGTGGGGGCCGGATACTGAAGCTTTCTTT	CASSLGWGPDTEAFF
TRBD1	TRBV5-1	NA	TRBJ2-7	TGCGCCAGCAGCTCCGGGACAGGGATCCCCTACGAGCAGTACTTC	CASSSGTGIPYEQYF
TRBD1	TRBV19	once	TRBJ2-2	TGTGCCAGCCGGACAGGTTGGAACTCCGGGGAGCTGTTTTTT	CASRTGWNSGELFF
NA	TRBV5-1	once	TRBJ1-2	TGCGCCAGCAGCTTAGGTGAGAGTGGCTACACCTTC	CASSLGESGYTF
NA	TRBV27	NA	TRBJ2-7	TGTGCCAGCAGTTTTGGGCCCCCTTACGAGCAGTACTTC	CASSFGPPYEQYF
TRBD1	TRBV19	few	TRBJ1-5	TGTGCCAGTAGTATGGGGAGGGGGCGCGGGCAGCCCCAGCATTTT	CASSMGRGRGQPQHF